This T cell receptor beta chain was observed in a study of low-dose radiotherapy and immunotherapy resistance in tumors. Germline V gives CDR1 LGHDT, CDR2 YNNKEL (reference sequence). The V end was cut by 1 base, the J end by 6 bases, with 19 bases between. The CDR3 covers 17 residues. This clonotype was observed many times. Noted time point: after trial treatment. Described treatment: LDRT plus nivolumab, ipilimumab, low-dose cyclophosphamide and aspirin (RACIN trial). Low-dose radiotherapy and low-dose cyclophosphamide, together with aspirin, ipilimumab and nivolumab, were given to donors. Alpha and beta chains were covered, as first-strand cDNA relied on TRAV- and TRBV-specific primers. TCRs were put through 20 to 25 PCR cycles of amplification with Phusion. A constant-region primer and the V-primer adapter served as the primer pair. TCRdb called the reads again in MiXCR, with one record for every CDR3 protein. Among 95,000 to 100,000 distinct CDR3 sequences listed, about a fifth were seen once.

The chain recombines TRBV3-1 with TRBJ2-1; possibly TRBD1 for D (5 bases). Sequencing used PBMCs, obtained after low-dose radiotherapy plus immunotherapy. This TCR was sampled from a male donor with prostate cancer. This CDR3 is CASSQGEGQGSLNEQFF. CDR3 DNA: TGTGCCAGCAGCCAAGGGGAAGGGCAGGGTAGTCTCAATGAGCAGTTCTTC.